This T cell receptor beta chain was sequenced in a study of T cell repertoires in cytomegalovirus infection. General observations from the study: Within the response measured ex vivo, HLA-C-restricted CMV-specific TCR beta clonotypes were dominant.

MiXCR, run by TCRdb on the reads, gives a single entry per CDR3 protein. The data contain around 310,000 distinct CDR3 sequences, almost 30% of them seen just once; the ten biggest clones take up around 20%. Deletions cut 6 bases from V and 0 bases from J, with 3 bases between. The germline V gene encodes CDR1 SGHTA and CDR2 FQGNSA. The CDR3 runs to 12 residues. This clonotype has a handful of counts. Its matching antigen is unknown. Sequencing used cultured PBMCs, obtained from culture after CMV antigen stimulation. The sequence derives from a human donor in good health (CMV status not recorded). Some clones in this sample may be carry-over from other donors' samples. The chain is built from TRBV7-2 and TRBJ2-4; D unresolved. The CDR3 nucleotides read TGTGCCAGCAGTCTAGCCAAAAACATTCAGTACTTC. Protein: CASSLAKNIQYF. The variable domain in full, completed from reference TRBV7-2 and TRBJ2-4, reads GAGVSQSPSNKVTEKGKDVELRCDPISGHTALYWYRQSLGQGLEFLIYFQGNSAPDKSGLPSDRFSAERTGGSVSTLTIQRTQQEDSAVYLCASSLAKNIQYFGAGTRLSVL.